The 3 T cell receptor beta chains reported below all come from one sample, sequenced in a study of cytomegalovirus exposure and HLA in healthy donors. PCR employed 60 Vbeta and 13 Jbeta primers. Generated by immunoSEQ multiplex PCR, the TCRdb table keeps only in-frame clones and is missing some. The table lists 73,000 or so clones, approximately 78% of them singletons. Sequenced: PBMCs. The receptors shown here come from a human donor in good health.

Concerning this clone: Compared with germline, one end of the junction differs, possibly owing to a read error. The gene calls are TRBV7-8 and TRBJ2-7; D is perhaps TRBD2 (7 bases). The germline CDR1 and CDR2 sequences are SGHVS and FQNEAQ. The CDR3 spans 12 residues. For the CDR3, the DNA is TGTTCCAGCAGCTTAGGGGGGGGCGAGCAGTACTTC. This gives the protein CSSSLGGGEQYF.

In nucleotides, the CDR3 is TGTGCCAGCAGTGAATCTGGCAATCAGCCCCAGCATTTT. Its protein product is CASSESGNQPQHF. The J gene is TRBJ1-5, the V gene TRBV25-1; D is unresolved. Trimming took 1 base from V and 2 from J, leaving 3 bases between them. The CDR3 covers 13 residues. CDR1 is MGHDK and CDR2 is SYGVNS in the germline V gene. The whole variable domain, filled in from reference TRBV25-1 and TRBJ1-5, reads EADIYQTPRYLVIGTGKKITLECSQTMGHDKMYWYQQDPGMELHLIHYSYGVNSTEKGDLSSESTVSRIRTEHFPLTLESARPSHTSQYLCASSESGNQPQHFGDGTRLSIL.

This clone came up a few times. One end of the junction does not line up with germline, which may come from a read error. The chain employs TRBV13 and TRBJ2-5; TRBD2 agrees at 13 bases. CDR3 length: 19 amino acids. Germline lookup yields CDR1 PRHDT and CDR2 FYEKMQ (reference sequence). Here the CDR3 reads CASSLGGLAGAPYQETQYF. CDR3 coding DNA: TGTGCCAGCAGCCTAGGTGGACTAGCGGGGGCCCCGTACCAAGAGACCCAGTACTTC.